A selection of T cell receptor beta chains follows, all from one sample in a study of blood T cell repertoires in COVID-19. Assay: immunoSEQ multiplex PCR; the TCRdb copy retains only in-frame clones and omits some. The table has more than 90,000 clones, about 90% seen once. The sequenced material came from peripheral blood. The receptors here all came from a man aged 50 to 59 with acute or convalescent COVID-19. The CDR3 runs from the conserved cysteine through the conserved F or W.

v_call cdr3_aa
TRBV6-6 CATSTTLAGSLYEQYF
TRBV4-3 CASSQHHFYEQYF
TRBV5-1 CASSATGTTNTEAFF
TRBV27 CASRETGSNSPLHF
TRBV19 CASSIQEGPYEQYF
TRBV6-6 CASSYGGGSYEQYF
TRBV6-2/TRBV6-3 CASSLQGNQPQHF
TRBV24-1 CATSDRDRGHLDTQYF
TRBV3-1/TRBV3-2 CASSRGVDVATNEKLFF
TRBV15 CATSRDRGEAFF
TRBV4-2 CASSQGAGQGGSPLHF
TRBV19 CASSIGEDPEAFF
TRBV15 CATSRDPAGGDTGELFF
TRBV6-5 CASSREDRSTEAFF
TRBV3-1/TRBV3-2 CASSLGTVGREKLFF
TRBV6-4 CASSASSGAPLHF
TRBV28 CASGLGLYEQYF
TRBV5-1 CASSPGQAGGMRGNTEAFF
TRBV9 CASSVRYMNTEAFF
TRBV5-4 CASSTPGQLNTEAFF
TRBV2 CASKGTGAYTGELFF
TRBV3-1/TRBV3-2 CASSHRQGEAFF
TRBV9 CASSVGLKISYEQYF
TRBV27 CASSDRSANEKLFF
TRBV30 CAWSPGLWGYTF
TRBV2 CASSESGAVGEKLFF
TRBV2 CASSSRLSVSYGYTF
TRBV19 CASSGPGLVNAGELFF
TRBV11-1 CASSRDSRNNSPLHF
TRBV9 CASSPGGDPSYEQYF
TRBV19 CASSHRQVILSGNTIYF
TRBV3-1/TRBV3-2 CASSQATGDGGYTF
TRBV2 CASGARLAGMSSYNEQFF
TRBV11-2 CASSLPSLEQYF
TRBV7-9 CASSSDRGFRLYEQYF
TRBV5-1 CASSLPDVGQGAREQYF
TRBV7-8 CASRTGTSPNEQFF
TRBV4-2 CASSPGGGSTGELFF
TRBV7-9 CASSFMERGFYNEQFF
TRBV7-9 CASSPSRGQGWNEQFF
TRBV30 CAWTRGYPYEQYF
TRBV6-4 CASSTSGRYGYTF
TRBV7-2 CASSLVVTQNTEAFF
TRBV7-2 CASSPSGTGYYNEQFF
TRBV6-5 CASRTGYEQYF
TRBV6-2/TRBV6-3 CASSRQGMSNQPQHF
TRBV5-1 CASSSNRATNEKLFF
TRBV19 CASSAAGLNTEAFF
TRBV15 CATSRDHVGGSGNIQYF
TRBV5-1 CASSLQDNTEAFF
TRBV30 CAWTPGQISYNSPLHF
TRBV2 CASVRDREVRGELFF
TRBV7-2 CASSSGTGGGNEQFF
TRBV7-2 CASSLGLQGASGGYTF
TRBV18 CASSRTGTLGTDEQFF
TRBV2 CASSEGQQGEKLFF
TRBV4-1 CASSQILRTGGDGYTF